One and the same sample provided the 27 T cell receptor beta chains below, sequenced in a study of cytomegalovirus exposure and HLA in healthy donors. PCR employed 60 Vbeta and 13 Jbeta primers. The table came from immunoSEQ multiplex PCR; TCRdb's copy has only in-frame clones and leaves some out. The sample records about 140,000 clones, roughly 80% being singletons. Material for sequencing was PBMCs. The origin of the receptors is a man between 35 and 55 years old in good health and CMV-seronegative.

The chain has TRBV7-6 and TRBJ1-2; 7 bases align to TRBD1. This CDR3 comprises 15 residues. V trimming: 2 bases; J trimming: 6 bases; junction bases outside the gene matches: 9. Germline assignment: CDR1 SGHVS and CDR2 FNYEAQ. The CDR3 bases are TGTGCCAGCAGCTTATTGGCAGGGGGTCCAGATGGCTACACCTTC. It yields the protein CASSLLAGGPDGYTF.

The chain joins TRBV6-1 to TRBJ2-1; D gene ambiguous. Trimming took 2 bases from V and 10 from J, leaving 6 bases between them. The CDR3 runs to 11 residues. CDR1 and CDR2 (germline): MNHNS, SASEGT. For the CDR3, the DNA is TGTGCCAGCAGTGAATCGAGAGAGCAGTTCTTC. Translating it yields CASSESREQFF.

This clone was picked up a small number of times. This chain joins TRBV30 and TRBJ1-4; a possible D gene is TRBD1 (5 bases). Germline V gene lookup returns CDR1 GTSNPN and CDR2 SVGIG (reference sequence). V shed 5 bases and J shed 8 bases, with 15 bases lying between them. This CDR3 is built from 13 residues. Here the CDR3 reads CAWGGGYREKLFF. In DNA, the CDR3 is TGTGCCTGGGGCGGGGGATATAGGGAAAAACTGTTTTTT.

The chain carries TRBV21-1 and TRBJ2-5; the table's D call of TRBD2 was not tested on the DNA. TRBV21-1 is an annotated pseudogene. The CDR3 covers 16 residues. CDR3 in amino acids: CASSIAVGSGGETQYF. The CDR3 DNA reads as TGTGCCAGCAGCATTGCCGTGGGTTCGGGAGGGGAGACCCAGTACTTC.

This rearrangement joins TRBV19 to TRBJ2-7; 8 nucleotides match TRBD2. After removal of 5 bases from V and 0 bases from J, the junction contained 9 bases not matched to a gene. The CDR3 is 16 residues long. In germline, CDR1 is LNHDA, CDR2 SQIVND (reference sequence). The DNA for the CDR3 is TGTGCCAGTAGTCATCGGGGGGGTCCTCCCTCCTACGAGCAGTACTTC. Its translation: CASSHRGGPPSYEQYF.

This clone has a single count. This chain connects TRBV19 to TRBJ1-1; 10 nucleotides line up with TRBD1. Trimming cost V 5 bases and J 4 bases; bases outside gene matches: 4. Germline loops: CDR1 LNHDA, CDR2 SQIVND (reference sequence). The CDR3 covers 14 residues. The CDR3 DNA reads as TGTGCCAGTAGTGCGGACAGGGGGAGCACTGAAGCTTTCTTT. Translation: CASSADRGSTEAFF.

The chain links TRBV4-3 to TRBJ2-1, with TRBD1 matching over 7 bases. Germline V gene data show CDR1 as LGHNA and CDR2 as YSLEER. The CDR3 runs 15 residues. The V gene end was trimmed by 0 bases and the J gene end by 7 bases; junction bases not matched to a gene: 6. The CDR3 bases are TGCGCCAGCAGCCAAGATCACACAGGGGTGAATGAGCAGTTCTTC. Translating it yields CASSQDHTGVNEQFF.

This rearrangement joins TRBV6-6 to TRBJ2-1, with 9 bases aligning to TRBD1. The CDR3 loop spans 15 amino acids. Unmatched junction bases numbered 11, after V lost 2 bases and J lost 12 bases. Germline assignment: CDR1 MNHNY and CDR2 SVGAGI (reference sequence). CDR3 protein: CASSYPGQGEITQFF. In DNA form, the CDR3 reads TGTGCCAGCAGTTACCCGGGACAGGGAGAAATAACGCAGTTCTTC.

This clone was found once. V is TRBV5-5 and J is TRBJ1-6, with TRBD1 matching 10 bases. The CDR3 has 16 amino acids. The ends lost 2 bases at V and 6 bases at J; junction bases unmatched: 5. Germline-derived CDR1 and CDR2 are SGHKS and YYEKEE (reference sequence). For the CDR3, the DNA is TGTGCCAGCAGCTTATCCGGGACAGGGGTTAATTCACCCCTCCACTTT. It yields the protein CASSLSGTGVNSPLHF. Full variable domain (missing parts from reference TRBV5-5 and TRBJ1-6): DAGVTQSPTHLIKTRGQQVTLRCSPISGHKSVSWYQQVLGQGPQFIFQYYEKEERGRGNFPDRFSARQFPNYSSELNVNALLLGDSALYLCASSLSGTGVNSPLHFGNGTRLTVT.

The rearrangement joins TRBV6-5 to TRBJ2-7; D may be TRBD2 (6 bases). V lost 2 bases and J lost 3, with 11 bases in between. Germline CDR1 and CDR2: MNHEY and SVGAGI. The CDR3 is made up of 14 amino acids. The CDR3 DNA sequence: TGTGCCAGCAGTTACGCCGCGACTAGCTACGAGCAGTACTTC. Translation: CASSYAATSYEQYF.

The chain uses TRBV5-6 and TRBJ1-5; TRBD1 might be the D (6 bases). V was pared by 2 bases and J by 0 bases, with 15 bases between. There are 17 residues in the CDR3. The V gene's germline CDR1 is SGHDT and CDR2 YYEEEE. CDR3 region: CASSFGQRGYSNQPQHF. CDR3 in DNA: TGTGCCAGCAGCTTTGGACAGCGAGGCTATAGCAATCAGCCCCAGCATTTT.

This sequence joins TRBV5-6 and TRBJ2-1, with TRBD2 matching 12 bases. Looked up from germline, CDR1 is SGHDT and CDR2 is YYEEEE. CDR3 size: 16 residues. V gave up 6 bases and J gave up 5 bases; unmatched junction bases: 9. CDR3 DNA: TGTGCCAGCACCCTAAGGACTAGCGGGGAAAACAATGAGCAGTTCTTC. Its protein product is CASTLRTSGENNEQFF.

V is TRBV29-1 and J is TRBJ2-7, with 7 positions matching TRBD1. V dropped 4 bases and J dropped 2; count of bases not matched to a gene: 8. Per the germline V gene, CDR1 is SQVTM and CDR2 is ANQGSEA. CDR3 length: 14 amino acids. The CDR3 DNA follows: TGCAGCGTTGTTCGGGACAGCTTTCCCTACGAGCAGTACTTC. Residues: CSVVRDSFPYEQYF.

The rearrangement joins TRBV7-2 to TRBJ2-1, with D unclear. This CDR3 is built from 12 residues. Trimming took 5 bases from V and 7 from J, leaving 9 bases between them. Germline assignment: CDR1 SGHTA and CDR2 FQGNSA. In nucleotides, the CDR3 is TGTGCCAGCAGCCCGAGGAGTAATGAGCAGTTCTTC. Residues: CASSPRSNEQFF.

This chain joins TRBV28 and TRBJ2-3, with D perhaps TRBD2 (7 bases). The CDR3 spans 13 residues. Trimming left V 8 bases short and J 4 bases short, with 13 bases between. Germline V CDR1 and CDR2: MDHEN, SYDVKM. The CDR3: CASVRGGADTQYF. CDR3 nucleotide sequence: TGTGCCAGCGTGAGGGGGGGAGCAGATACGCAGTATTTT.

This chain's CDR3 is CASSLEGQGLNTEAFF. DNA for the CDR3: TGCGCCAGCAGCTTGGAGGGACAGGGCCTGAACACTGAAGCTTTCTTT. J is TRBJ1-1 and V is TRBV5-1; 9 nucleotides agree with TRBD1. CDR3 length: 16 amino acids. Germline CDR1 and CDR2: SGHRS and YFSETQ. Germline trimming cut 0 bases from V and 0 bases from J; bases unmatched to any gene: 3.

V and J are TRBV5-8 and TRBJ2-2; tentative D call: TRBD1 (5 bases). The V end was cut by 4 bases, the J end by 3 bases, with 10 bases between. The CDR3 has 14 amino acids. From germline, CDR1 is SGHTS and CDR2 YDEGEE. The CDR3 DNA follows: TGTGCCAGCAGCGCCTGGGGCCACACCGGGGAGCTGTTTTTT. The encoded protein is CASSAWGHTGELFF.

The chain has TRBV5-4 and TRBJ1-3, with D possibly being TRBD1 (6 bases). This CDR3 spans 14 amino acids. Per germline, CDR1 SGHNT and CDR2 YYREEE (reference sequence). V lost 4 bases to trimming and J lost 4 bases, with 12 bases between them. The CDR3 region is CASSVRGMGNTIYF. The CDR3 DNA sequence: TGTGCCAGCAGCGTCAGGGGAATGGGAAACACCATATATTTT.

The chain uses TRBV5-8 and TRBJ2-3, with 8 bases lining up with TRBD2. Germline V gives CDR1 SGHTS, CDR2 YDEGEE. The CDR3 loop spans 13 amino acids. Trimming took 8 bases from V and 6 from J; bases not matched to a gene: 8. CDR3 sequence (DNA): TGTGCCAGTAAGACTAGCGTAGAGGATACGCAGTATTTT. Residues: CASKTSVEDTQYF.

For the CDR3, the DNA is TGCGCCAGCAGCCAAGTTACGGGGACACTGAACACCGGGGAGCTGTTTTTT. Translation: CASSQVTGTLNTGELFF. The genes are TRBV4-1 and TRBJ2-2, with D possibly TRBD1 on 6 matching bases. Germline V gene lookup returns CDR1 MGHRA and CDR2 YSYEKL. Trimming took off 1 base at V and 1 base at J, with 13 bases between the two ends. The CDR3 contains 17 residues.

The V and J genes are TRBV25-1 and TRBJ2-6; no clear D gene. CDR1 MGHDK and CDR2 SYGVNS come from the germline V gene. This CDR3 contains 16 residues. Deletions cut 3 bases from V and 0 bases from J, with 9 bases between. CDR3 nucleotide sequence: TGTGCCAGCAGTGATTCGCGGCTCTCTGGGGCCAACGTCCTGACTTTC. Its protein product is CASSDSRLSGANVLTF.

This clone rates as medium-sized (0.01 to 0.1%). The chain links TRBV2 to TRBJ2-1; D is unclear. CDR3 size: 12 residues. Germline loops: CDR1 SNHLY, CDR2 FYNNEI. The V gene lost 6 bases and the J gene lost 13 bases, with 16 bases spanning the gap. CDR3 sequence reads: CASRKQLPRQFF. The CDR3 coding sequence is TGTGCCAGCAGGAAACAACTACCACGCCAGTTCTTC.

This chain connects TRBV27 to TRBJ2-7; 9 positions match TRBD1. V shed 6 bases, J shed 2 bases, and the junction held 2 bases outside the gene matches. The CDR3 extends over 13 amino acids. Germline loops: CDR1 MNHEY, CDR2 SMNVEV (reference sequence). The CDR3 spells CASRRTGAYEQYF. The CDR3 nucleotides read TGTGCCAGCAGACGGACAGGGGCCTACGAGCAGTACTTC.

This clone was counted between two and nine times. The chain recombines TRBV29-1 with TRBJ2-7; D call uncertain. This CDR3 region has 11 residues. V lost 4 bases and J lost 3, with 7 bases in between. Germline V gene data show CDR1 as SQVTM and CDR2 as ANQGSEA. As DNA, the CDR3 is TGCAGCGTTGTCCGAGACTACGAGCAGTACTTC. Protein sequence: CSVVRDYEQYF.

The chain is built from TRBV7-2 and TRBJ2-5, with unresolved D. CDR3 length: 14 amino acids. Germline V CDR1 and CDR2: SGHTA, FQGNSA. Trimming pared 1 base from V and 7 bases from J, leaving 13 bases between. CDR3 sequence reads: CASSLVEVSGTQYF. For the CDR3, the DNA is TGTGCCAGCAGCTTAGTCGAGGTCTCGGGGACCCAGTACTTC.

The chain joins TRBV12-5 to TRBJ2-5; the D is unclear. Looked up from germline, CDR1 is LGHNT and CDR2 is FRNRAP. This CDR3 has 11 amino acids. The V end lost 5 bases, the J end lost 1 base, and 2 bases lay between the germline ends. CDR3 sequence: CASGLQETQYF. CDR3 coding DNA: TGTGCTAGTGGTCTCCAAGAGACCCAGTACTTC.

The V call is TRBV5-4, the J call TRBJ2-1; tentatively, D is TRBD1 (5 bases). V was clipped by 4 bases and J by 8 bases, with 13 bases between them. This CDR3 contains 13 residues. The V gene's germline CDR1 is SGHNT and CDR2 YYREEE (reference sequence). The CDR3 DNA follows: TGTGCCAGCAGCGAGAATGGGGCGGATGAGCAGTTCTTC. This sequence encodes CASSENGADEQFF.